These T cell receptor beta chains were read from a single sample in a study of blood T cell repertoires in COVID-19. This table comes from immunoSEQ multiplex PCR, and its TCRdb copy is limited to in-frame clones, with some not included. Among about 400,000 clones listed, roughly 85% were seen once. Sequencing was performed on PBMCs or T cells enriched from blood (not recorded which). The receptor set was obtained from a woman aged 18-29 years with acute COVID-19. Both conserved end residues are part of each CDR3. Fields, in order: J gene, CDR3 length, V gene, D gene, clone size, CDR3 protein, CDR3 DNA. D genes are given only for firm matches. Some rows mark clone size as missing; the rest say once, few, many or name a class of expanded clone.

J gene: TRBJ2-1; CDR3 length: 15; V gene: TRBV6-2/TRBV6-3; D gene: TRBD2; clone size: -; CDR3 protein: CASSYLLAGEGEQFF; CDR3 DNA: TGTGCCAGCAGTTACTTACTAGCGGGAGAGGGTGAGCAGTTCTTC
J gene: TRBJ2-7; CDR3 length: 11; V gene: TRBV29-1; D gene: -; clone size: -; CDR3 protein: CSVFRDYEQYF; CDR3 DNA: TGCAGCGTCTTCCGGGACTACGAGCAGTACTTC
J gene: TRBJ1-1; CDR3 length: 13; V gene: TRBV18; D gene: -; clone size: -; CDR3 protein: CASSSKDGTEAFF; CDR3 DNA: TGTGCCAGCTCATCGAAAGACGGGACTGAAGCTTTCTTT
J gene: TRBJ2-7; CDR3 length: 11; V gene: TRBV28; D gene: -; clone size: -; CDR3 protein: CASSISYEQYF; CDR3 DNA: TGTGCCAGCAGCATCTCCTACGAGCAGTACTTC
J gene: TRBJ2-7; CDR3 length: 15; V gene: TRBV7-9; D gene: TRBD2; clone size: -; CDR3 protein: CASSQGAGGLYEQYF; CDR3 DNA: TGTGCCAGCAGCCAAGGAGCGGGGGGGCTCTACGAGCAGTACTTC
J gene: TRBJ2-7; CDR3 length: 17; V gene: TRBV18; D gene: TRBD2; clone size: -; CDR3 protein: CASSPRDRLAGVHEQYF; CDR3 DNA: TGTGCCAGCTCACCACGGGATCGACTAGCGGGGGTCCACGAGCAGTACTTC
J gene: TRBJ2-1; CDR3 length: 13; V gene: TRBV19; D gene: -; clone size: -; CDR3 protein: CASSIGPWNEQFF; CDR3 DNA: TGTGCCAGTAGTATAGGGCCATGGAATGAGCAGTTCTTC
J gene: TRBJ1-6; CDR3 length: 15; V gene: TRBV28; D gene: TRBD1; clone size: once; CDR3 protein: CASSSGDRYNSPLHF; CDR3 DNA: TGTGCCAGCTCTTCGGGGGACAGATATAATTCACCCCTCCACTTT
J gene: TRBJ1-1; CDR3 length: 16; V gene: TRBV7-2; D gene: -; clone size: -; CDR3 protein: CASSLDGAAKTTEAFF; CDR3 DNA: TGTGCCAGCAGCTTAGATGGGGCGGCCAAGACCACTGAAGCTTTCTTT
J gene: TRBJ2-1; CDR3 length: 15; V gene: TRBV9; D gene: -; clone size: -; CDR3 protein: CASSPAGAGLDEQFF; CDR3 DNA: TGTGCCAGCAGCCCCGCAGGGGCAGGTTTGGATGAGCAGTTCTTC
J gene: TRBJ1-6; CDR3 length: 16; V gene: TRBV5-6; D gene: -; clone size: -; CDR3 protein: CASSLSTDAYNSPLHF; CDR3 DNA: TGTGCCAGCAGCTTGTCGACAGACGCCTATAATTCACCCCTCCACTTT
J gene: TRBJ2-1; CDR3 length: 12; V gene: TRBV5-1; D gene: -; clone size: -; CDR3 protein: CASSLGANEQFF; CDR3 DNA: TGCGCCAGCAGCTTGGGGGCCAATGAGCAGTTCTTC
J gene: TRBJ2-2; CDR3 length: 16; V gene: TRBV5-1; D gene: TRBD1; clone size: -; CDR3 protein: CASSLRGQGDTGELFF; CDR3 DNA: TGCGCCAGCAGCTTGCGAGGACAGGGGGACACCGGGGAGCTGTTTTTT
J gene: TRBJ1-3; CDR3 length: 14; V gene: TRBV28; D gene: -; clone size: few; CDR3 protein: CASSLQGTGNTIYF; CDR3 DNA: TGTGCCAGCAGTTTACAGGGTACTGGAAACACCATATATTTT
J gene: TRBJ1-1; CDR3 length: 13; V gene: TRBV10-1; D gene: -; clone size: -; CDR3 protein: CASSGTPNTEAFF; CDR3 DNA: TGCGCCAGCAGTGGGACACCGAACACTGAAGCTTTCTTT
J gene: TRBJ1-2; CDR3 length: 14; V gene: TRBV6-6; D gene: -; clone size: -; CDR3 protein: CASSYSNRVYGYTF; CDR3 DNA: TGTGCCAGCAGTTACTCGAACAGGGTCTATGGCTACACCTTC
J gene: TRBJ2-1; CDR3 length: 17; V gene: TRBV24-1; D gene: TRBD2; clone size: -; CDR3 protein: CATSDPLLAGVYNEQFF; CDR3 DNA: TGTGCCACCAGTGATCCTTTACTAGCGGGAGTGTACAATGAGCAGTTCTTC